This TCR beta chain stems from a study of shared clonotypes between healthy human individuals. Study-wide findings and caveats: Across several donors, naive CD4 shared around 5.1%, naive CD8 approximately 3.5%, memory CD4 more than 2%, memory CD8 about 0.38%.

Deep-level running was used for the assay. Methods used by the authors: Filtering differed for immunoSEQ, which gave only junction sequences without quality scores. Assay used: immunoSEQ multiplex PCR; TCRdb lists only in-frame clones, some missing. V and J calls and clone size are those listed in that table; D and trimming were worked out from the DNA. This sample carries roughly 2.4 million clones, about 94% of them seen once, and the ten largest clones take roughly 0.13%. It was into CD45RA+ naive and CD45RA-negative memory subsets that the CD4+ cells were split. Note on this clone: Its antigen is unknown.

Trimming stripped 5 bases from V and 5 bases from J, with 13 bases between. CDR3 length: 14 amino acids. CDR1 is WNHNN and CDR2 is SYGVQD in the germline V gene (reference sequence). The chain joins TRBV10-1 to TRBJ2-1, with a tentative D call TRBD2 (5 bases). Sequencing was done on a sample of naive CD4+ T cells sorted from blood. Described subset: CD45RA+ positively selected. The receptor was isolated from a man between 18 and 35 years old in good health. Here the CDR3 DNA reads TGCGCCAGCAGTTCTGCGGGTGGCAACAATGAGCAGTTCTTC. This gives the protein CASSSAGGNNEQFF.